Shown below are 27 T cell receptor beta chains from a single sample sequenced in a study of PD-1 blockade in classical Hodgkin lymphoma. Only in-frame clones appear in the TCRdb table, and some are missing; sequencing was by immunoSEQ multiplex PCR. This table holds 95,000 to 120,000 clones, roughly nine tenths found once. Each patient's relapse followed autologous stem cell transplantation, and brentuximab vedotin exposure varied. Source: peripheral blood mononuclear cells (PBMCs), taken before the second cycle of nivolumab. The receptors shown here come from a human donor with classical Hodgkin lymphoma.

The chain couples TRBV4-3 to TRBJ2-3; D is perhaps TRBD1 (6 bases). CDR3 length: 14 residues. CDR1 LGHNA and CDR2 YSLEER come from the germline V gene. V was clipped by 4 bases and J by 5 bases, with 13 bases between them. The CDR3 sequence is CASSRGGFEDTQYF. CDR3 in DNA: TGCGCCAGCAGCCGAGGGGGTTTTGAAGATACGCAGTATTTT.

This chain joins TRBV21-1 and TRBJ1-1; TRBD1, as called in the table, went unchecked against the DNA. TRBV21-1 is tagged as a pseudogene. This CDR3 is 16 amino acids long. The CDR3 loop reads CASSKDQETGGWEAFF. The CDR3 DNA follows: TGTGCCAGCAGCAAAGACCAAGAAACAGGGGGGTGGGAAGCTTTCTTT.

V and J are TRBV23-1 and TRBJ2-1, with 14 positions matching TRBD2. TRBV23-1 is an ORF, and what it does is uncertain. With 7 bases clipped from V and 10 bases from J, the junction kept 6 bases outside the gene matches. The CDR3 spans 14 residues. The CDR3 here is CASTGLAGVREQFF. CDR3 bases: TGCGCCAGCACGGGACTAGCGGGAGTTCGAGAGCAGTTCTTC.

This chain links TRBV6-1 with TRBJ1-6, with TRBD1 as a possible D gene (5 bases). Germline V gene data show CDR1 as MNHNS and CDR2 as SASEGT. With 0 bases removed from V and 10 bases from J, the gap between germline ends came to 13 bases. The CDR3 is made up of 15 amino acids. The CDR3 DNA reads TGTGCCAGCAGTGAAGCCCGGCAGGGACGATCACCCCTCCACTTT. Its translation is CASSEARQGRSPLHF.

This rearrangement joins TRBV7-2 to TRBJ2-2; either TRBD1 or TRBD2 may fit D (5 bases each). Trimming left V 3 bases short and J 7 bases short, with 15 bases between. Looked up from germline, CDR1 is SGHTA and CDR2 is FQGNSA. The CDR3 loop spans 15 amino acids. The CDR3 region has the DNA TGTGCCAGCAGCTTCCCCCGGGACGGTGGCGGGGAGCTGTTTTTT. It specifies CASSFPRDGGGELFF.

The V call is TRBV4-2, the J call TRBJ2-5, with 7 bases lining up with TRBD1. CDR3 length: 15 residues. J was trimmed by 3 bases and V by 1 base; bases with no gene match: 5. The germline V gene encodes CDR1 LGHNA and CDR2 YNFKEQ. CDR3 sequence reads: CASSQGGQAEETQYF. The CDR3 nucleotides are TGTGCCAGCAGCCAAGGTGGACAGGCAGAAGAGACCCAGTACTTC.

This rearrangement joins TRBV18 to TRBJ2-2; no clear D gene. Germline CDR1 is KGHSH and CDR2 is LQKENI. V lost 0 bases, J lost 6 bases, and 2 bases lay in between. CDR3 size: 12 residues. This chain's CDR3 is CASSPPSGELFF. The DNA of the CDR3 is TGTGCCAGCTCACCACCGTCCGGGGAGCTGTTTTTT.

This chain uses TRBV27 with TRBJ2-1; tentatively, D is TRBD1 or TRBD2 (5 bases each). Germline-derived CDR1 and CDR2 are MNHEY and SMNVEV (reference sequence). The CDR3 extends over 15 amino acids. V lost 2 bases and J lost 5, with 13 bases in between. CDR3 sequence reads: CASSLRGTPNNEQFF. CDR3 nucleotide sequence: TGTGCCAGCAGTTTAAGAGGGACCCCTAACAATGAGCAGTTCTTC.

The CDR3 bases are TGTGCCAGCAGCAATCTCAGGGACGGCTACGAGCAGTACTTC. It is translated as CASSNLRDGYEQYF. This chain uses TRBV11-3 with TRBJ2-7; D assignment may be TRBD1 or TRBD2 (5 bases each). Germline-derived CDR1 and CDR2 are SGHNT and YENEEA. The CDR3 covers 14 residues. The V and J ends lost 5 bases and 3 bases respectively, with 14 bases between them.

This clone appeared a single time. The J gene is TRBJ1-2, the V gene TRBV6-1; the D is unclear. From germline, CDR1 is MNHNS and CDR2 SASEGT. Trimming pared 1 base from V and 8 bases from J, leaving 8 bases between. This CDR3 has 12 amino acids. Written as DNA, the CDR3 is TGTGCCAGCAGTGAAGGGGAAGGCGGCTACACCTTC. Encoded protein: CASSEGEGGYTF.

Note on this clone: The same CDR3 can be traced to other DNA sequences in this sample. CDR3 protein: CASSRPLAKNIQYF. The CDR3 region has the DNA TGTGCCAGCAGTCGTCCTCTAGCCAAAAACATTCAGTACTTC. This rearrangement joins TRBV2 to TRBJ2-4, with D uncertain. The CDR3 extends over 14 amino acids. Germline assignment: CDR1 SNHLY and CDR2 FYNNEI. V lost 5 bases and J lost 0, with 8 bases in between.

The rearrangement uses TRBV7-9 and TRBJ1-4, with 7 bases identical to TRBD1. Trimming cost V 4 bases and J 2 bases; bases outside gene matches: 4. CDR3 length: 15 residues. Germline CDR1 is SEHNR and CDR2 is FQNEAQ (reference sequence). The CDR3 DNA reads TGTGCCAGCAGCTACAGGGGATCGACTAATGAAAAACTGTTTTTT. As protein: CASSYRGSTNEKLFF.

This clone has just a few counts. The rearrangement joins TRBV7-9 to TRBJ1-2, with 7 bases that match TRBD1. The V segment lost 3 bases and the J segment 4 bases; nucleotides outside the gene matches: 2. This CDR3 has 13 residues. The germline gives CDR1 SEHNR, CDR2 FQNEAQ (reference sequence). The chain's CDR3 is CASSLSGGYGYTF. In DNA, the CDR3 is TGTGCCAGCAGCTTGTCAGGGGGCTATGGCTACACCTTC.

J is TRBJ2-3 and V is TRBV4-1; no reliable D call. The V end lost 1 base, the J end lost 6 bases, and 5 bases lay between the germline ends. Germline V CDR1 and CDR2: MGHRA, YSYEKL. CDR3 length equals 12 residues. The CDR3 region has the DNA TGCGCCAGCAGCCAAGGATGGGATACGCAGTATTTT. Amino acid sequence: CASSQGWDTQYF.

CDR3 amino acids: CASRYTDTQYF. The CDR3 region has the DNA TGTGCCAGCAGATACACAGATACGCAGTATTTT. The genes are TRBV28 and TRBJ2-3; D unresolved. Trimming cost V 6 bases and J 2 bases, with 3 bases left between them. Germline values: CDR1 MDHEN, CDR2 SYDVKM. This CDR3 has 11 amino acids.

The DNA for the CDR3 is TGTGCCAGCAGTTACCAAGCGGGAGGCTCCTACGAGCAGTACTTC. It translates to CASSYQAGGSYEQYF. This chain joins TRBV6-6 and TRBJ2-7; 9 bases match TRBD2. Germline V CDR1 and CDR2: MNHNY, SVGAGI (reference sequence). The CDR3 is 15 amino acids. Unmatched junction bases numbered 2, after V lost 2 bases and J lost 0 bases.

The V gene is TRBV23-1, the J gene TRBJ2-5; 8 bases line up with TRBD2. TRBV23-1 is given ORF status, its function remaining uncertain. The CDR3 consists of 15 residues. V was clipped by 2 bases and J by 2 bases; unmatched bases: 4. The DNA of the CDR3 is TGCGCCAGCAGTCAACCGGGACTAGGGCAAGAGACCCAGTACTTC. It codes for CASSQPGLGQETQYF.

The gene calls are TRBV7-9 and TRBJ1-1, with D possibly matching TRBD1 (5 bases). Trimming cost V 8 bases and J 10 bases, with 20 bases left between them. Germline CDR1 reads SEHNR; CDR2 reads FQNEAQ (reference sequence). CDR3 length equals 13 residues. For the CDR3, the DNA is TGTGCCAGCGCCCCCCCCGGGGCGCGGAGAGCTTTCTTT. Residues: CASAPPGARRAFF.

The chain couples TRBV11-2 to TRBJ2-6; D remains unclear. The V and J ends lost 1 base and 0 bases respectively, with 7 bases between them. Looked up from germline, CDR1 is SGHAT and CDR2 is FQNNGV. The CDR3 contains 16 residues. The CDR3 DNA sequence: TGTGCCAGCAGCTTAGTGGTGTACTCTGGGGCCAACGTCCTGACTTTC. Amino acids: CASSLVVYSGANVLTF.

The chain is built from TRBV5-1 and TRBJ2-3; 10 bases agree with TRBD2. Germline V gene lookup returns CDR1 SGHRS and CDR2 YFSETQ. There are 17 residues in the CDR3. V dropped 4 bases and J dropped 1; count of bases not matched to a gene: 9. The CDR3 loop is CASSPGGLAERTDTQYF. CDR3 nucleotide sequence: TGCGCCAGCAGCCCAGGCGGACTAGCGGAACGCACAGATACGCAGTATTTT.

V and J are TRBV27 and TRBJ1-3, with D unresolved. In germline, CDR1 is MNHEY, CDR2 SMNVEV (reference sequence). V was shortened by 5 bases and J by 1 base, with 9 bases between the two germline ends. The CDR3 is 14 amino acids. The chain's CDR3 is CASSRFGSGNTIYF. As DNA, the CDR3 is TGTGCCAGCAGTCGATTCGGATCTGGAAACACCATATATTTT.

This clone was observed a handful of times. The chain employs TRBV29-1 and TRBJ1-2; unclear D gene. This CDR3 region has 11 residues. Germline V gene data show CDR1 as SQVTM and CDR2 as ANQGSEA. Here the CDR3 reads CVCKGFYGYTF. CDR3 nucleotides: TGCGTCTGCAAGGGATTCTATGGCTACACCTTC.

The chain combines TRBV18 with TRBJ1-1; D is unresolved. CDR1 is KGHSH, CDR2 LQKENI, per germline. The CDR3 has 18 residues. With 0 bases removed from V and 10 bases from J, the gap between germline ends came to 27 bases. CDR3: CASSPPAAGQAVSMSAFF. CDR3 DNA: TGTGCCAGCTCACCACCGGCCGCCGGGCAGGCGGTCTCTATGTCAGCTTTCTTT. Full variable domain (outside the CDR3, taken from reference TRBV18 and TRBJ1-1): NAGVMQNPRHLVRRRGQEARLRCSPMKGHSHVYWYRQLPEEGLKFMVYLQKENIIDESGMPKERFSAEFPKEGPSILRIQQVVRGDSAAYFCASSPPAAGQAVSMSAFFGQGTRLTVV.

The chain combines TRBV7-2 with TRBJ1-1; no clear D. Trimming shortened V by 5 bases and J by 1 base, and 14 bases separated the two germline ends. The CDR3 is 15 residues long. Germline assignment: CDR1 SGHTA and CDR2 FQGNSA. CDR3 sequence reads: CASSPALHRNTEAFF. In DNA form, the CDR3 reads TGTGCCAGCAGCCCCGCGTTACACAGGAACACTGAAGCTTTCTTT.

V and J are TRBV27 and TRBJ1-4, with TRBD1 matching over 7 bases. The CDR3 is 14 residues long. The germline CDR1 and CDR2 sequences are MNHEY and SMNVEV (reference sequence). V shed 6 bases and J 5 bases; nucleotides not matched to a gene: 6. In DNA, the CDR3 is TGTGCCAGCAGGCGACGGGACAGCAATGAAAAACTGTTTTTT. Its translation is CASRRRDSNEKLFF.

The CDR3 nucleotides are TGTGCCAGCAGCCCCGAGGCGGGAGGTGGGTACGAGCAGTACTTC. Translating gives CASSPEAGGGYEQYF. The chain joins TRBV5-4 to TRBJ2-7, with 8 bases fitting TRBD2. This CDR3 spans 15 amino acids. Germline V gives CDR1 SGHNT, CDR2 YYREEE (reference sequence). V lost 4 bases to trimming and J lost 4 bases; unmatched junction nucleotides: 10.

CDR3 amino acids: CASSRTSRDHYEQYF. CDR3 DNA sequence: TGTGCCAGCAGCCGCACCTCTAGGGACCATTACGAGCAGTACTTC. This chain uses TRBV5-8 with TRBJ2-7; D is perhaps TRBD1 or TRBD2 (5 bases each). Trimming left V 4 bases short and J 4 bases short, with 18 bases between. CDR1 and CDR2 (germline): SGHTS, YDEGEE. The CDR3 is 15 residues long.